This TCR beta chain appears in the sequencing data of a study of T cells in Graves' hyperthyroidism and ophthalmopathy. Study-level findings and limits: In validation, the model predicted ophthalmopathy. These predictions came a median approximately six months before onset.

Trimming took 6 bases from V and 4 from J, leaving 21 bases between them. CDR1 and CDR2 from the germline V gene are DFQATT and SNEGSKA (reference sequence). The CDR3 is 16 residues long. Amplification of TCR beta CDR3 regions used RNA as the template. The study used the HTBI primer set for a first-round RT-PCR of the TCR CDR3. Each CDR3 protein gets one entry after TCRdb re-called the multiplex PCR reads with MiXCR. Of roughly 400,000 distinct CDR3 sequences detected, 11% to 15% appear once; the ten largest clones hold around 28%. A NOSPECS grade of at least 4, a Clinical Activity Score of at least 3 and duration under 3 months were recorded in ophthalmopathy patients. Clinical symptoms, serum thyroxine, TRAb, thyroid ultrasound and orbital computed tomography established diagnosis. Fresh 10 ml peripheral blood yielded PBMCs. This clonotype was observed at least ten times. What it binds is not known.

The specimen sequenced was blood. The receptor was derived from a man aged 50-60 years with Graves' ophthalmopathy. The rearrangement links TRBV20-1 to TRBJ2-2; weak D call: TRBD2 (5 bases). The CDR3 sequence is CSALGSGSRGTGELFF. The CDR3 region has the DNA TGCAGTGCCCTAGGGAGTGGGAGTCGGGGCACCGGGGAGCTGTTTTTT.